A selection of T cell receptor beta chains follows, all from one sample in a study of OX40 agonist ivuxolimab in advanced cancers. The repertoire was sequenced with immunoSEQ multiplex PCR; TCRdb's copy has only in-frame clones and lacks some. The table lists tens of thousands of clones, roughly 86% of them singletons. The input for sequencing was CD4+ or CD8+ T cells sorted from blood, taken in a trial of the OX40 agonist ivuxolimab. The source is an adult with an advanced solid tumor such as melanoma, head and neck, liver or kidney cancer. CDR3s include the opening cysteine and the closing phenylalanine or tryptophan. The D gene is left open where the match is weak. For some rows the clone size is stated as once, few or many, or as a class when expanded; others skip it.

j_gene | abundance | v_gene | d_gene | CDR3nt | CDR3aa
TRBJ2-3 | - | TRBV19 | TRBD2 | TGTGCCAGTAGCATCGGAGCGGCGGGGGTGACAGATACGCAGTATTTT | CASSIGAAGVTDTQYF
TRBJ2-3 | - | TRBV14 | - | TGTGCCAGCAGCCGCCGACTAGTTAGCACAGATACGCAGTATTTT | CASSRRLVSTDTQYF
TRBJ1-5 | - | TRBV7-2 | - | TGTGCCAGCAGCCCGGACAGAGATCAGCCCCAGCATTTT | CASSPDRDQPQHF
TRBJ1-2 | - | TRBV5-5 | - | TGTGCCAGCAGCCCCGGGACCGGACTGGGCACCTTC | CASSPGTGLGTF
TRBJ2-7 | few | TRBV5-1 | - | TGCGCCAGCAGCCAAGCGGGGACAGATCTCTACGAGCAGTACTTC | CASSQAGTDLYEQYF
TRBJ2-1 | - | TRBV5-1 | - | TGCGCCAGCAGCTTGGGAGCGGCCTCCTACAATGAGCAGTTCTTC | CASSLGAASYNEQFF
TRBJ2-5 | - | TRBV6-5 | TRBD2 | TGTGCCAGCAGTTACTCAGGCGGGGGGCTCCCGGAGACCCAGTACTTC | CASSYSGGGLPETQYF
TRBJ1-1 | - | TRBV19 | - | TGTGCCAGCCACCCCCAACCGACCGGGCCGACTGAAGCTTTCTTT | CASHPQPTGPTEAFF
TRBJ1-1 | - | TRBV27 | TRBD1 | TGTGCCAGCAGTTTTCTTCCAGGACAGGTTGCGAACACTGAAGCTTTCTTT | CASSFLPGQVANTEAFF
TRBJ1-4 | - | TRBV7-2 | - | TGTGCCAGCAGCTTAGATGTACAGTGGAGTGGAAAACTGTTTTTT | CASSLDVQWSGKLFF
TRBJ2-3 | - | TRBV30 | - | TGTGCCTGGAGTGTTGGAGGGAGCGCAGATACGCAGTATTTT | CAWSVGGSADTQYF
TRBJ2-1 | - | TRBV21-1 | - | TGTGCCAGCAGCAGCGAAACCACCGGGACTAGCGGGAACAATGAGCAGTTCTTC | CASSSETTGTSGNNEQFF
TRBJ1-5 | medium-sized | TRBV5-1 | - | TGCGCCAGCAGCTTGGACATCAATCAGCCCCAGCATTTT | CASSLDINQPQHF
TRBJ2-3 | - | TRBV5-1 | TRBD2 | TGCGCCAGCAGCCGAACCGGGACTAGCGGAGCTAGCACAGATACGCAGTATTTT | CASSRTGTSGASTDTQYF
TRBJ2-5 | once | TRBV6-5 | - | TGTGCCAGCAGTTACTCGAGGACCGGGCACGGAGAGACCCAGTACTTC | CASSYSRTGHGETQYF
TRBJ2-3 | - | TRBV29-1 | TRBD1 | TGCAGCGTTGAAGGCTCTACAGGGGATTCGGGCACAGATACGCAGTATTTT | CSVEGSTGDSGTDTQYF
TRBJ1-4 | - | TRBV5-1 | - | TGCGCCAGCAGCTGGCTTCCCGGGGGTAATGAAAAACTGTTTTTT | CASSWLPGGNEKLFF
TRBJ1-3 | - | TRBV4-1 | - | TGCGCCAGCAGCCAAGTTTGGGTGGGGGACAAACCCAACACCATATATTTT | CASSQVWVGDKPNTIYF
TRBJ2-5 | - | TRBV28 | - | TGTGCCAGCAGTTTATGGAACTCACAGGAGAGGGAGACCCAGTACTTC | CASSLWNSQERETQYF
TRBJ2-5 | - | TRBV28 | - | TGTGCCAGCAGTTTACCGGCGGGGGAGACCCAGTACTTC | CASSLPAGETQYF
TRBJ1-1 | - | TRBV5-1 | TRBD1 | TGCGCCAGCAGCCCGATAGGGACAGGGGGCGAAGCTTTCTTT | CASSPIGTGGEAFF
TRBJ1-4 | - | TRBV5-1 | - | TGCGCCAGCAGCCGGGGAAGCGGTGAAAAACTGTTTTTT | CASSRGSGEKLFF
TRBJ2-1 | - | TRBV5-1 | TRBD2 | TGCGCCAGCAGCGGATCGCTAGCGGGAGATGAGCAGTTCTTC | CASSGSLAGDEQFF
TRBJ1-1 | - | TRBV7-8 | - | TGTGCCAGCAGCTCCCAGCAGAACACTGAAGCTTTCTTT | CASSSQQNTEAFF
TRBJ2-5 | - | TRBV5-1 | - | TGCGCCAGCAGCATCTTGAACCCTGAGGGTGAGACCCAGTACTTC | CASSILNPEGETQYF
TRBJ1-1 | - | TRBV5-5 | - | TGTGCCAGCAGCTTGGCGGAGGCTAAGAACACTGAAGCTTTCTTT | CASSLAEAKNTEAFF
TRBJ2-2 | few | TRBV11-2 | - | TGTGCCAGCGATTCGAGGCGGGACGCGAACACCGGGGAGCTGTTTTTT | CASDSRRDANTGELFF
TRBJ1-5 | - | TRBV6-1 | - | TGTGCCAGCAAAGTGACCCGAAATCAGCCCCAGCATTTT | CASKVTRNQPQHF
TRBJ1-1 | - | TRBV2 | TRBD1 | TGTGCCAGCAGTGGGGGGACAGGGAACACTGAAGCTTTCTTT | CASSGGTGNTEAFF
TRBJ2-7 | - | TRBV6-5 | - | TGTGCCAGCAGTTCCCCACCGGGCGGGCGAACCTACGAGCAGTACTTC | CASSSPPGGRTYEQYF
TRBJ2-5 | - | TRBV9 | - | TGTGCCAGCAGCATTGTAGGGACTGCCAAAGAGACCCAGTACTTC | CASSIVGTAKETQYF
TRBJ1-3 | - | TRBV19 | - | TGTGCCAGTAGTAATACAGGTTCTCCTAGTGGAAACACCATATATTTT | CASSNTGSPSGNTIYF
TRBJ2-7 | - | TRBV5-4 | TRBD1 | TGTGCCAGCAGCCAAACAGGGGTTAAGCAGTACTTC | CASSQTGVKQYF
TRBJ2-7 | - | TRBV11-2 | TRBD2 | TGTGCCAGCAACCCCCTGAGCGGGAGGGTCGACGAGCAGTACTTC | CASNPLSGRVDEQYF
TRBJ2-5 | - | TRBV21-1 | - | TGTGCCAGCAGCCCGGTAGGGATCGAGACCCAGTACTTC | CASSPVGIETQYF
TRBJ2-5 | - | TRBV5-4 | TRBD2 | TGTGCCAGCAGCTCTACTAGCGGGATGGGAGAGACCCAGTACTTC | CASSSTSGMGETQYF
TRBJ1-2 | - | TRBV19 | - | TGTGCCAGTAAAACAGGGCTCTATGGCTACACCTTC | CASKTGLYGYTF
TRBJ2-3 | - | TRBV10-3 | - | TGTGCCATCAGTGACGGGAGAAGCACAGATACGCAGTATTTT | CAISDGRSTDTQYF
TRBJ1-1 | - | TRBV7-9 | - | TGTGCCAGCAGCTTGGGCCAGGGGAACACTGAAGCTTTCTTT | CASSLGQGNTEAFF
TRBJ2-3 | - | TRBV5-1 | TRBD2 | TGCGCCAGCAGCTTGACCCCGGGACTAAGGATTAGCACAGATACGCAGTATTTT | CASSLTPGLRISTDTQYF
TRBJ2-5 | once | TRBV4-3 | - | TGCGCCAGCAGCCAAGATTATAGGAACAGACAAGAGACCCAGTACTTC | CASSQDYRNRQETQYF
TRBJ2-1 | once | TRBV19 | - | TGTGCCAGTAGTATTTGGCAGGGACTGAATGAGCAGTTCTTC | CASSIWQGLNEQFF
TRBJ1-1 | - | TRBV7-9 | TRBD1 | TGTGCCAGCAGCCGGACGAGGGGGACAGGGCCCACTGAAGCTTTCTTT | CASSRTRGTGPTEAFF
TRBJ2-3 | - | TRBV14 | TRBD2 | TGTGCCAGCAGCCTCTTAGCGGGGCGCACAGATACGCAGTATTTT | CASSLLAGRTDTQYF
TRBJ2-1 | - | TRBV7-9 | - | TGTGCCAGCAGCTTAGTGGTCGGGCTAGCGGAGCAGTTCTTC | CASSLVVGLAEQFF
TRBJ2-6 | - | TRBV15 | TRBD2 | TGTGCCACCAGCAGAAACCTGGGACTACGACCTAGCTCTGGGGCCAACGTCCTGACTTTC | CATSRNLGLRPSSGANVLTF
TRBJ2-1 | - | TRBV5-1 | TRBD2 | TGCGCCAGCAGCTTGGGACTAGCGGCTTACAATGAGCAGTTCTTC | CASSLGLAAYNEQFF
TRBJ2-1 | - | TRBV5-1 | TRBD2 | TGCGCCAGCAGTTTGGGGGGAGGGCCTAGCTCCTACAATGAGCAGTTCTTC | CASSLGGGPSSYNEQFF
TRBJ1-4 | - | TRBV27 | - | TGTGCCAGCAGTTTACAGGGGTCGGCTGAAAAACTGTTTTTT | CASSLQGSAEKLFF
TRBJ2-5 | - | TRBV9 | TRBD1 | TGTGCCAGCAGCGCCACCGGGACAGGGGCCGAGACCCAGTACTTC | CASSATGTGAETQYF
TRBJ2-7 | few | TRBV12-5 | - | TGTGCTAGTGCTCTCGGAGGGCCAGGTTCCTACGAGCAGTACTTC | CASALGGPGSYEQYF
TRBJ2-1 | - | TRBV7-3 | TRBD1 | TGTGCCAGCAGCTCCACAGGGGGCTCCTACAATGAGCAGTTCTTC | CASSSTGGSYNEQFF
TRBJ2-5 | - | TRBV28 | - | TGTGCCAGCAGCCACGGGACACTTAAAGAGACCCAGTACTTC | CASSHGTLKETQYF
TRBJ1-4 | - | TRBV25-1 | TRBD1 | TGTGCCAGCAGTGAACTGACAGGGTGGAATGAAAAACTGTTTTTT | CASSELTGWNEKLFF
TRBJ1-4 | few | TRBV19 | - | TGTGCCAGTAGGCTGGGCAGGGTCAATGAAAAACTGTTTTTT | CASRLGRVNEKLFF
TRBJ1-2 | - | TRBV7-8 | - | TGTGCCAGCAGCTCGACAGGAATTTATGGCTACACCTTC | CASSSTGIYGYTF
TRBJ2-7 | - | TRBV9 | - | TGTGCCAGCAGCAAAGGAGGTAGCGAGCGCTACGAGCAGTACTTC | CASSKGGSERYEQYF
TRBJ1-4 | - | TRBV15 | - | TGTGCCACCAGCACCCGGCGTAGGGAAATTAATGAAAAACTGTTTTTT | CATSTRRREINEKLFF